This TCR beta chain was found in a study of T cells after yellow fever vaccination. Germline V lookup: CDR1 SNHLY, CDR2 FYNNEI. The germline V and J ends were trimmed by 11 bases and 8 bases, with 22 bases remaining between them. The length of the CDR3 is 14 residues. This clonotype appeared a few times. TCRdb called the 5' RACE reads again in MiXCR, with one record for every CDR3 protein. The data show more than 25,000 distinct CDR3 sequences, 4.5% seen once. General study findings and limits: Just a small share of clonotypes turned up in the CD4 compartment as well as the CD8 compartment. At approximately 96% for CD4 and 70% to 90% for CD8, most primary-vaccination clones showed up again after the booster. Clonotypes that responded to the vaccine were almost all undetectable in sorted memory subsets on day 0.

The gene calls are TRBV2 and TRBJ2-1, with D possibly matching TRBD2 (6 bases). Material: PBMCs, either bulk or a sorted T-cell subset (CD4+, CD8+, memory, or dextramer-sorted; not recorded which), obtained on the day of the yellow fever booster vaccination. The sequence was collected from a man aged 18-30 years who received the YFV17D yellow fever vaccine. The CDR3 region is CASSFGGSRDEQFF. DNA for the CDR3: TGTGCCTCCTCATTTGGAGGGAGTAGGGATGAGCAGTTCTTC.